This is a list of T cell receptor beta chains from one sample in a study of blood T cell repertoires in COVID-19. The assay was immunoSEQ multiplex PCR, and TCRdb's table has in-frame clones only and misses some. The top ten clones hold about 8.6% of a sample with about 270,000 clones, around nine tenths of them seen once. The source material was peripheral blood. Receptor source: a man aged 35 to 55 with active or convalescent COVID-19. Both conserved end residues are part of each CDR3. D genes are given only for firm matches. Where a row states a size, it is once, few, many or the class of an expanded clone; other rows omit it.

D gene | clone size | J gene | V gene | CDR3 protein | CDR3 DNA
. | . | TRBJ1-3 | TRBV18 | CASSPRSNSGNTIYF | TGTGCCAGCTCACCACGTTCCAATTCTGGAAACACCATATATTTT
TRBD2 | . | TRBJ2-3 | TRBV2 | CASKSGRAMGTDTQYF | TGTGCCAGCAAAAGCGGGAGGGCCATGGGCACAGATACGCAGTATTTT
. | . | TRBJ2-5 | TRBV12-3/TRBV12-4 | CASRAGKGTQYF | TGTGCCAGCAGGGCCGGGAAAGGGACCCAGTACTTC
. | . | TRBJ2-3 | TRBV27 | CASSLLLGTDTQYF | TGTGCCAGCAGTTTATTACTAGGCACAGATACGCAGTATTTT
TRBD1 | . | TRBJ1-1 | TRBV24-1 | CATSDSGTAEAFF | TGTGCCACCAGTGATTCCGGGACAGCTGAAGCTTTCTTT
. | . | TRBJ2-3 | TRBV6-5 | CASSSSGLQGTGTQYF | TGTGCCAGCAGTTCCTCTGGACTACAGGGGACCGGTACGCAGTATTTT
. | . | TRBJ1-2 | TRBV7-9 | CASSLDLYGYTF | TGTGCCAGCAGCTTAGATCTGTATGGCTACACCTTC
TRBD1 | . | TRBJ1-4 | TRBV6-5 | CASWTGGNEKLFF | TGTGCCAGCTGGACAGGGGGAAATGAAAAACTGTTTTTT
TRBD1 | few | TRBJ2-1 | TRBV19 | CASTPGGQGYNEQFF | TGTGCCAGTACTCCTGGGGGACAGGGGTACAATGAGCAGTTCTTC
. | once | TRBJ2-3 | TRBV5-1 | CASSLATPTDTQYF | TGCGCCAGCAGCTTGGCTACCCCCACAGATACGCAGTATTTT